These 11 T cell receptor beta chains share one sample of origin, sequenced in a study of siplizumab effects on memory and regulatory T cells. Assay used: immunoSEQ multiplex PCR; TCRdb lists only in-frame clones, some missing. The sample shows 100,000 or so clones, around 94% of them seen only once. The sample comprised non-Treg CD4+ T cells sorted from blood. Every receptor here comes from a human donor in good health.

The chain carries TRBV7-3 and TRBJ2-7; maybe TRBD2 (6 bases). V was shortened by 0 bases and J by 3 bases, with 6 bases between the two germline ends. The CDR3 sequence is 13 residues long. CDR1 is SGHTA, CDR2 FQGTGA, per germline. CDR3 region: CASSLTGGYEQYF. CDR3 nucleotides: TGTGCCAGCAGCTTAACGGGGGGCTACGAGCAGTACTTC.

The J gene is TRBJ2-1, the V gene TRBV7-9; D possibly corresponds to TRBD2 (6 bases). Germline assignment: CDR1 SEHNR and CDR2 FQNEAQ (reference sequence). The V and J ends lost 4 bases and 2 bases respectively, with 18 bases between them. The CDR3 runs 17 residues. This CDR3 is CASSSMSGRATYNEQFF. The CDR3 DNA is TGTGCCAGCAGCTCGATGAGCGGGCGGGCTACCTACAATGAGCAGTTCTTC.

The genes are TRBV4-1 and TRBJ2-1; perhaps D is TRBD1 or TRBD2 (6 bases each). V was clipped by 3 bases and J by 0 bases, with 18 bases between them. The CDR3 consists of 18 residues. Germline V gene sequence: CDR1 MGHRA, CDR2 YSYEKL. CDR3 residues: CASSHATGARGSYNEQFF. In DNA, the CDR3 is TGCGCCAGCAGCCACGCCACGGGGGCCAGGGGCTCCTACAATGAGCAGTTCTTC.

The chain carries TRBV29-1 and TRBJ2-1; D tentatively fits TRBD1 or TRBD2 (5 bases each). The germline gives CDR1 SQVTM, CDR2 ANQGSEA. The CDR3 runs 11 residues. V was clipped by 4 bases and J by 4 bases, with 5 bases between them. The CDR3 is CSVGGYNEQFF. In DNA, the CDR3 is TGCAGCGTTGGGGGGTACAATGAGCAGTTCTTC.

The sample holds one count of this clone. The chain links TRBV2 to TRBJ1-2; D possibly corresponds to TRBD1 (6 bases). In germline, CDR1 is SNHLY, CDR2 FYNNEI. CDR3 length equals 14 residues. The germline V and J ends were trimmed by 2 bases and 8 bases, with 15 bases remaining between them. In nucleotides, the CDR3 is TGTGCCAGCAGTGAATTATTAACAGGGTACGGCTACACCTTC. Translation: CASSELLTGYGYTF. The complete variable domain, with remaining parts taken from reference TRBV2 and TRBJ1-2, reads EPEVTQTPSHQVTQMGQEVILRCVPISNHLYFYWYRQILGQKVEFLVSFYNNEISEKSEIFDDQFSVERPDGSNFTLKIRSTKLEDSAMYFCASSELLTGYGYTFGSGTRLTVV.

This rearrangement joins TRBV6-1 to TRBJ1-2; D is unresolved. Deletions cut 1 base from V and 6 bases from J, with 12 bases between. CDR3 length equals 14 residues. Germline V CDR1 and CDR2: MNHNS, SASEGT. The CDR3 DNA follows: TGTGCCAGCAGTGAAGAAAGGAGAGTGAATGGCTACACCTTC. Translated: CASSEERRVNGYTF.

The chain combines TRBV6-5 with TRBJ1-1; 10 bases map to TRBD1. V dropped 2 bases and J dropped 0; count of bases not matched to a gene: 3. The CDR3 runs to 16 residues. The germline CDR1 and CDR2 sequences are MNHEY and SVGAGI. DNA of the CDR3: TGTGCCAGCAGTTACGTCGGGACAGGGGTGAACACTGAAGCTTTCTTT. Its translation: CASSYVGTGVNTEAFF.

V is TRBV7-9 and J is TRBJ1-1; TRBD1 aligns across 9 bases. CDR1 is SEHNR and CDR2 is FQNEAQ in the germline V gene (reference sequence). With V trimmed by 5 bases and J by 5 bases, 6 bases remained unmatched. The CDR3 totals 14 residues. The CDR3 DNA reads as TGTGCCAGCAGCAAAGACAGGGGGGTGACTGAAGCTTTCTTT. This translates into CASSKDRGVTEAFF.

The chain couples TRBV6-1 to TRBJ2-1; D is unresolved. In germline, CDR1 is MNHNS, CDR2 SASEGT. V lost 5 bases, J lost 4 bases, and 0 bases lay in between. The CDR3 covers 10 residues. CDR3 bases: TGTGCCAGCAGTTACAATGAGCAGTTCTTC. It translates to CASSYNEQFF.

The chain recombines TRBV6-1 with TRBJ1-6, with 7 bases that match TRBD1. From germline, CDR1 is MNHNS and CDR2 SASEGT. The CDR3 runs to 16 residues. The V gene end was trimmed by 1 base and the J gene end by 8 bases; junction bases not matched to a gene: 8. CDR3 region: CASSEVVGTAYSPLHF. For the CDR3, the DNA is TGTGCCAGCAGTGAAGTGGTTGGGACAGCTTATTCACCCCTCCACTTT.

The chain uses TRBV27 and TRBJ2-2; 16 bases line up with TRBD2. Per the germline V gene, CDR1 is MNHEY and CDR2 is SMNVEV (reference sequence). V shed 0 bases, J shed 4 bases, and the junction held 5 bases outside the gene matches. The CDR3 spans 19 residues. CDR3: CASSLSGLAGGIITGELFF. CDR3 nucleotide sequence: TGTGCCAGCAGTTTATCGGGACTAGCGGGAGGGATTATCACCGGGGAGCTGTTTTTT.